This T cell receptor beta chain was recorded in a study of blood T cell repertoires in COVID-19 (TCRdb year 2020). Broadly, across the study: Samples from collaborators originated in the United States, Italy and Spain and spanned both the acute and convalescent phases of COVID-19. Deeply sampled blood TCRbeta repertoires from subjects exposed to, actively infected with, or recovered from COVID-19 were included in the dataset. The prospective study material was composed of cDNA or gDNA derived from T cells, B-cell-depleted T cells, or PBMCs. The samples were drawn from the first 160 participants of the ongoing ImmuneRACE study and from 1,254 subjects provided by 6 global collaborators. A de-identified subject ID, COVID-19 status, age in years and sex were almost always included in the sample metadata. Where HLA class I and class II types were available, the types were taken from metadata supplied by the sample provider, not from assay-based typing. The repertoires were released in a freely available public database meant as a resource for research on the immune response to SARS-CoV-2. General findings and caveats noted by the study authors: The quantity of clinical and demographic metadata differed by source and by participant and was supplied without curation.

TCRbeta CDR3 regions were amplified from genomic DNA using the immunoSEQ Assay, a bias-controlled multiplex PCR. The authors' analysis ran thus. Within the assay, amplification of reference gene primers was used to estimate how many nucleated cells each sample contained. To quantify the absolute abundance of each unique TCRbeta CDR3 rearrangement, sequence reads were collapsed and filtered. For each sample, productive Simpson clonality was calculated as the square root of Simpson's diversity index over productive rearrangements. TCRdb holds this immuneACCESS table with in-frame rearrangements only. Some clones are missing; in checked studies, unresolved V genes explain under half, and the rest has no known cause. Clone size and the V and J calls come from that table; the DNA yielded D and trimming. Within this sample are about 74,000 clones, with roughly 90% of them counted one time only. The ten most abundant clones make up about 8.9% of the sample.

Collaborating institutions collected whole blood in K2EDTA tubes following their own protocols. For TCRbeta analysis, collaborators shipped samples in one of three forms: frozen whole blood, isolated PBMCs, or DNA extracted from either of those sample types. Comment on this clone: Its antigen target is currently unknown. No base qualities exist here, and no much larger clone lies one base off it.

This clonotype was obtained from a human donor in a cohort sampled during active COVID-19. Sequenced material: peripheral blood.

The CDR3 reads CASSPPSRVNTGELFF. In nucleotides, the sequence is TGTGCCAGCTCACCACCGTCGAGGGTGAACACCGGGGAGCTGTTTTTT. The chain employs TRBV18 and TRBJ2-2; the best D guess is TRBD2, with 5 bases matching. V gives up 0 bases and J gives up 1 base, and the segment between their germline ends measures 9 bases. The germline V gene sets CDR1 to KGHSH and CDR2 to LQKENI. The CDR3 numbers 16 residues from cysteine through phenylalanine. Just CDR3 DNA is preserved here, 48 bases in frame from base 1.